This TCR beta chain was sequenced during a study of shared clonotypes between healthy human individuals. Whole-study findings and limits: Of the naive CD4 clonotypes, roughly 5% were shared across four donors. Sorted-subset sequencing was shown by rarefaction to be incomplete despite large depth.

It was CD45RO-negative cells, positively selected for CCR7, that made up naive CD8 cells, with terminally differentiated effector memory CD45RA+ cells excluded. As for this clone: The antigen is not known.

The authors split each subset's genomic DNA evenly across several immunoSEQ plates. Sorted subsets were amplified in replicate PCRs using 200 ng DNA, around 30,000 T cell genomes. The table came from immunoSEQ multiplex PCR; TCRdb's copy has only in-frame clones and leaves some out. The table includes around 2.1 million clones, about 92% detected once. This clonotype was obtained from a man younger than 35 in good health. Some clones in this sample may be carry-over from other donors' samples. The sequenced material came from naive CD8+ T cells from PBMCs.

CDR3 residues: CASSLEELAGVVTDTQYF. The CDR3 DNA follows: TGTGCCAGCAGTTTAGAAGAACTAGCGGGAGTCGTCACAGATACGCAGTATTTT. This chain joins TRBV28 and TRBJ2-3; 11 positions match TRBD2. J gave up 2 bases and V 2 bases, and 9 bases lay outside the gene matches. The V gene's germline CDR1 is MDHEN and CDR2 SYDVKM. There are 18 residues in the CDR3.